Following are 21 T cell receptor beta chains from one sample sequenced in a study of CD8+ T cells in alopecia areata. TCR sequencing used cDNA made by reverse transcription of extracted RNA. The data were produced by immunoSEQ multiplex PCR, yet TCRdb's version contains in-frame clones alone and is incomplete. This table holds about 210,000 clones, 30% to 40% found once. Documented treatment: oral pan-JAK inhibitor, 5-10 mg twice daily. The sequenced sample was CD4+ T cells sorted from blood, obtained at week 34, from a patient treated with tofacitinib. Source of these receptors: a human donor with alopecia areata.

This rearrangement joins TRBV5-1 to TRBJ2-7; D not resolved. The CDR3 spans 13 residues. Germline V gene sequence: CDR1 SGHRS, CDR2 YFSETQ. V shed 1 base and J shed 4 bases, with 9 bases lying between them. CDR3 sequence reads: CASSLRGVYEQYF. The CDR3 coding sequence is TGCGCCAGCAGCTTGCGCGGTGTATACGAGCAGTACTTC.

This clone was counted only a few times. The genes are TRBV30 and TRBJ2-3; D not resolved. From germline, CDR1 is GTSNPN and CDR2 SVGIG (reference sequence). The CDR3 has 13 residues. V was clipped by 5 bases and J by 3 bases, with 12 bases between them. CDR3 DNA sequence: TGTGCCTGGGCACCTTGGGATACAGATACGCAGTATTTT. Amino acids: CAWAPWDTDTQYF.

This rearrangement joins TRBV7-9 to TRBJ1-5; 8 bases are a match to TRBD1. This CDR3 region has 17 residues. J was trimmed by 3 bases and V by 2 bases; bases with no gene match: 9. The germline CDR1 and CDR2 sequences are SEHNR and FQNEAQ (reference sequence). The CDR3 loop is CASSLLGRGLVNQPQHF. For the CDR3, the DNA is TGTGCCAGCAGCTTATTAGGCAGGGGGCTTGTCAATCAGCCCCAGCATTTT.

The chain joins TRBV6-1 to TRBJ1-6, with TRBD1 matching over 8 bases. This CDR3 is 15 amino acids long. The germline V gene has CDR1 MNHNS and CDR2 SASEGT. V shed 2 bases, J shed 10 bases, and the junction held 7 bases outside the gene matches. CDR3 protein: CASSELAGGSSPLHF. The DNA of the CDR3 is TGTGCCAGCAGTGAATTGGCAGGGGGCAGCTCACCCCTCCACTTT.

This chain uses TRBV18 with TRBJ1-2; D unclear. Trimming removed 3 bases from V and 8 bases from J, with 16 bases in between. Germline V CDR1 and CDR2: KGHSH, LQKENI. The CDR3 is 14 amino acids. The CDR3 bases are TGTGCCAGCTCACCTCGCTCGGAGGGAGGCGGCTACACCTTC. Translation gives CASSPRSEGGGYTF.

The table lists this clone with a few counts. The chain joins TRBV14 to TRBJ1-4, with 8 bases aligning to TRBD1. Germline CDR1 is SGHDN and CDR2 is FVKESK. V gave up 2 bases and J gave up 8 bases; unmatched junction bases: 10. This CDR3 comprises 16 residues. In nucleotides, the CDR3 is TGTGCCAGCAGCCAAATTCGGACAGGGTATCAAGAAAAACTGTTTTTT. It yields the protein CASSQIRTGYQEKLFF.

The chain uses TRBV14 and TRBJ1-1; D may be TRBD1 (6 bases). Germline V gene lookup returns CDR1 SGHDN and CDR2 FVKESK. V lost 2 bases to trimming and J lost 0 bases, with 19 bases between them. CDR3 length equals 18 residues. The CDR3 nucleotides read TGTGCCAGCAGCCAACAAAGGGACACCTTCTACATGAACACTGAAGCTTTCTTT. Its translation is CASSQQRDTFYMNTEAFF.

V usage is TRBV18 and J usage is TRBJ2-1; the match to TRBD2 covers 7 bases. This CDR3 comprises 15 residues. The V gene's germline CDR1 is KGHSH and CDR2 LQKENI. V shed 3 bases, J shed 0 bases, and the junction held 2 bases outside the gene matches. The chain's CDR3 is CASSPRGSSYNEQFF. The CDR3 nucleotides read TGTGCCAGCTCACCCCGCGGGAGCTCCTACAATGAGCAGTTCTTC.

This chain connects TRBV5-1 to TRBJ2-2; D is ambiguous. The CDR3 has 13 amino acids. V was pared by 7 bases and J by 3 bases, with 10 bases between. Germline lookup yields CDR1 SGHRS and CDR2 YFSETQ. CDR3 sequence (DNA): TGCGCCAGCGGTACCCGGGACACCGGGGAGCTGTTTTTT. This sequence encodes CASGTRDTGELFF. The complete variable domain, with remaining parts taken from reference TRBV5-1 and TRBJ2-2, reads KAGVTQTPRYLIKTRGQQVTLSCSPISGHRSVSWYQQTPGQGLQFLFEYFSETQRNKGNFPGRFSGRQFSNSRSEMNVSTLELGDSALYLCASGTRDTGELFFGEGSRLTVL.

In the case of this clone: Other DNA sequences from this sample encode an identical CDR3 as well. The chain has TRBV5-1 and TRBJ2-5, with D hard to call. Looked up from germline, CDR1 is SGHRS and CDR2 is YFSETQ. This CDR3 comprises 14 residues. The V and J ends lost 0 bases and 4 bases respectively, with 10 bases between them. The CDR3 DNA reads TGCGCCAGCAGCTTGGAGGGTGTTCGAGAGACCCAGTACTTC. Protein product: CASSLEGVRETQYF.

The rearrangement links TRBV6-1 to TRBJ1-2; D unclear. The V end lost 3 bases, the J end lost 2 bases, and 7 bases lay between the germline ends. This CDR3 is 13 amino acids long. In germline, CDR1 is MNHNS, CDR2 SASEGT. The CDR3 spells CASSDSNNYGYTF. CDR3 sequence (DNA): TGTGCCAGCAGTGACAGCAACAACTATGGCTACACCTTC.

This clone was found a few times. This chain joins TRBV29-1 and TRBJ2-2, with D perhaps TRBD1 (6 bases). The CDR3 has 15 amino acids. In germline, CDR1 is SQVTM, CDR2 ANQGSEA. Between the trimmed V and J ends, which lost 4 bases and 1 base, there was a span of 13 bases. The CDR3 loop reads CSVGGDRLNTGELFF. The CDR3, as DNA: TGCAGCGTTGGGGGAGACAGGCTGAACACCGGGGAGCTGTTTTTT.

This clone has more than one count but fewer than ten. V and J are TRBV19 and TRBJ2-1, with unresolved D. CDR1 and CDR2 (germline): LNHDA, SQIVND (reference sequence). CDR3 length: 13 amino acids. V lost 3 bases and J 3 bases, leaving 6 bases between the germline ends. Written as DNA, the CDR3 is TGTGCCAGTAGTATTAGCAACTACAATGAGCAGTTCTTC. Amino acid sequence: CASSISNYNEQFF.

This chain's CDR3 is CASSPRGSADNEQFF. CDR3 coding DNA: TGTGCCAGCAGTCCTCGAGGATCAGCAGACAATGAGCAGTTCTTC. The chain is built from TRBV6-5 and TRBJ2-1; D ambiguous. The CDR3 has 15 residues. Germline V lookup: CDR1 MNHEY, CDR2 SVGAGI. The V end was cut by 5 bases, the J end by 5 bases, with 16 bases between.

This clone was observed a few times. This sample also contains other DNA sequences that code for the same CDR3. The chain joins TRBV5-1 to TRBJ1-2, with D unclear. The CDR3 spans 12 residues. V lost 0 bases to trimming and J lost 5 bases, with 5 bases between them. Germline CDR1 and CDR2: SGHRS and YFSETQ. The CDR3 protein is CASSLDGYGYTF. CDR3 in DNA: TGCGCCAGCAGCTTGGACGGGTATGGCTACACCTTC.

This clone has only a few counts. The V call is TRBV7-9, the J call TRBJ2-7, with D unresolved. Germline loops: CDR1 SEHNR, CDR2 FQNEAQ (reference sequence). The CDR3 runs to 14 residues. V lost 3 bases, J lost 2 bases, and 11 bases lay in between. Here the CDR3 DNA reads TGTGCCAGCAGCTTTAGCCAGGTGGCCTACGAGCAGTACTTC. This translates into CASSFSQVAYEQYF.

This sequence joins TRBV5-6 and TRBJ1-1; D not certain. Germline CDR1 reads SGHDT; CDR2 reads YYEEEE. V was clipped by 0 bases and J by 10 bases, with 13 bases between them. The CDR3 has 13 residues. The CDR3 loop is CASSLVMSGVAFF. The CDR3 DNA sequence: TGTGCCAGCAGCTTGGTAATGTCGGGTGTAGCTTTCTTT.

The gene calls are TRBV6-5 and TRBJ1-5, with 7 bases aligning to TRBD1. Per germline, CDR1 MNHEY and CDR2 SVGAGI. CDR3 size: 14 residues. The V gene end was trimmed by 6 bases and the J gene end by 5 bases; junction bases not matched to a gene: 7. Here the CDR3 reads CASSFRGSDQPQHF. In DNA form, the CDR3 reads TGTGCCAGCAGCTTCAGGGGGTCGGATCAGCCCCAGCATTTT.

This chain uses TRBV9 with TRBJ2-5; D call uncertain. The V end was cut by 0 bases, the J end by 2 bases, with 11 bases between. CDR3 size: 15 residues. The V gene's germline CDR1 is SGDLS and CDR2 YYNGEE. The CDR3 nucleotides read TGTGCCAGCAGCGTAGGGCCGGATAGTCAAGAGACCCAGTACTTC. Translation: CASSVGPDSQETQYF.

This clone was seen more than once but under ten times. This chain joins TRBV5-1 and TRBJ2-7; a weak D match, TRBD2 (5 bases). Germline-derived CDR1 and CDR2 are SGHRS and YFSETQ. CDR3 size: 15 residues. The V and J ends lost 3 bases and 0 bases respectively, with 13 bases between them. CDR3 in amino acids: CASSSGSPGSYEQYF. CDR3 nucleotide sequence: TGCGCCAGCAGCTCGGGGTCTCCTGGCTCCTACGAGCAGTACTTC. The full variable domain, rest sourced from reference TRBV5-1 and TRBJ2-7, is KAGVTQTPRYLIKTRGQQVTLSCSPISGHRSVSWYQQTPGQGLQFLFEYFSETQRNKGNFPGRFSGRQFSNSRSEMNVSTLELGDSALYLCASSSGSPGSYEQYFGPGTRLTVT.

This clone was recorded a few times. The chain carries TRBV11-2 and TRBJ2-2; D may match TRBD1 or TRBD2 (5 bases each). CDR1 is SGHAT, CDR2 FQNNGV, per germline. Trimming removed 7 bases from V and 2 bases from J, with 17 bases in between. This CDR3 comprises 16 residues. This CDR3 is CASTGERGINTGELFF. The CDR3 DNA sequence: TGTGCCAGCACTGGAGAGAGGGGCATAAACACCGGGGAGCTGTTTTTT.